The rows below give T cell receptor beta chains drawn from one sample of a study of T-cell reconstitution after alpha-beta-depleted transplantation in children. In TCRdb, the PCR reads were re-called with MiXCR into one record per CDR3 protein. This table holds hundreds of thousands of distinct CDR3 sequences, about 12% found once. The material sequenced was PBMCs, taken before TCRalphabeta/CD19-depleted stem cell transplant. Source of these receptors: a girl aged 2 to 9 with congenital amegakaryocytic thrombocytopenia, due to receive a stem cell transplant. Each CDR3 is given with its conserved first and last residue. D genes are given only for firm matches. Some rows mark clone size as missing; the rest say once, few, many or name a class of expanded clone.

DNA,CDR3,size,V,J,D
TGCAGTGCTAAACCCGGACTAGCGGCATCCTACGAGCAGTACTTC,CSAKPGLAASYEQYF,NA,TRBV20-1,TRBJ2-7,TRBD2
TGTGCCAGCGCTCTTCAGGGGTACACTGAAGCTTTCTTT,CASALQGYTEAFF,many,TRBV12-3/TRBV12-4,TRBJ1-1,NA
TGCGCCAGCAGCACGAGACTAGCCCAACGGCATGAGCAGTTCTTC,CASSTRLAQRHEQFF,many,TRBV5-1,TRBJ2-1,TRBD2
TGTGCCAGCAGCCCAAGGACTAGCGGGAGGTCGAGTAATGAGCAGTTCTTC,CASSPRTSGRSSNEQFF,many,TRBV11-2,TRBJ2-1,TRBD2
TGTGCCAGCAGTTACGTGGACAGTTCGAACTATGGCTACACCTTC,CASSYVDSSNYGYTF,NA,TRBV6-5,TRBJ1-2,NA
TGCGCCAGCAGCTTGGGGGCAGCTGGGGCCAACGTCCTGACTTTC,CASSLGAAGANVLTF,many,TRBV5-1,TRBJ2-6,NA
TGTGCCAGCTCACCTGCCGGGGTACAAGAGACCCAGTACTTC,CASSPAGVQETQYF,NA,TRBV18,TRBJ2-5,NA
TGTGCCAGCAGTCCCTTAAGGTACTCCTACGAGCAGTACTTC,CASSPLRYSYEQYF,many,TRBV12-3/TRBV12-4,TRBJ2-7,NA
TGCGCCAGCAGCTTGGAGAGGGGGCGGGAGACCCAGTACTTC,CASSLERGRETQYF,few,TRBV5-1,TRBJ2-5,TRBD1
TGCGCCAGCAGCTCGGGACTCATCTCCTACAATGAGCAGTTCTTC,CASSSGLISYNEQFF,NA,TRBV5-1,TRBJ2-1,NA
TGCGCCAGCAGCTTTGGGGACACTCTCTCCTACGAGCAGTACTTC,CASSFGDTLSYEQYF,many,TRBV5-1,TRBJ2-7,NA
TGCGCCAGCAGCGAACAGGGCGATACGCAGTATTTT,CASSEQGDTQYF,many,TRBV5-1,TRBJ2-3,NA
TGCAGTGCTAGTGGGCTTAGCGGGAGGGCCACCCTGATTTACGAGCAGTACTTC,CSASGLSGRATLIYEQYF,NA,TRBV20-1,TRBJ2-7,TRBD2
TGTGCCAGCAGCCAGAGGCTAGGGGGATTGAACACCGGGGAGCTGTTTTTT,CASSQRLGGLNTGELFF,many,TRBV5-5,TRBJ2-2,NA
TGTGCCACTTCGGTCTTTCTGGGCAAAAACATTCAGTACTTC,CATSVFLGKNIQYF,many,TRBV6-1,TRBJ2-4,NA
TGTGCCAGCAGGGCCGGGACAGGGGGTTACAATGAGCAGTTCTTC,CASRAGTGGYNEQFF,few,TRBV12-3/TRBV12-4,TRBJ2-1,TRBD1
TGTGCCAGCAGCGTAGATTTGGTAAGCTCCTACAATGAGCAGTTCTTC,CASSVDLVSSYNEQFF,few,TRBV9,TRBJ2-1,NA
TGTGCCAGCAGCCAATTCGGGCTAAGCTCCTACAATGAGCAGTTCTTC,CASSQFGLSSYNEQFF,NA,TRBV14,TRBJ2-1,NA
TGCGCCAGCAGGCGGTCTAGCGGAAGCGCAGATACGCAGTATTTT,CASRRSSGSADTQYF,NA,TRBV5-1,TRBJ2-3,TRBD2
TGTGCCAGCAGTTTCATTAGCGGGAACACCGGGGAGCTGTTTTTT,CASSFISGNTGELFF,many,TRBV6-5,TRBJ2-2,NA
TGTGCCAGCAGCCAAGACTGGATAGCGGGAGATGTCTGGGCCTACAATGAGCAGTTCTTC,CASSQDWIAGDVWAYNEQFF,NA,TRBV14,TRBJ2-1,TRBD2
TGCAGCGTTGGCGGAGCTGACTACGAGCAGTACTTC,CSVGGADYEQYF,many,TRBV29-1,TRBJ2-7,NA
TGTGCCAGCAGCTTAGCGGGGTACGCGCAGTACTTC,CASSLAGYAQYF,once,TRBV7-9,TRBJ2-7,NA
TGTGCCAGCAGCAAGACTAGCGGGAGGTTGACCGGGGAGCTGTTTTTT,CASSKTSGRLTGELFF,NA,TRBV9,TRBJ2-2,TRBD2
TGTGCCACCTCGGGACAGCGAAAAGAGACCCAGTACTTC,CATSGQRKETQYF,NA,TRBV15,TRBJ2-5,TRBD1
TGCGCCAGCAGCGTGGAACCGGGACTGATCTACGAGCAGTACTTC,CASSVEPGLIYEQYF,many,TRBV5-1,TRBJ2-7,NA
TGTGCCAGCAGCACGACCGAGGCTAGCGGGAGGACGGAGCAGTTCTTC,CASSTTEASGRTEQFF,few,TRBV7-6,TRBJ2-1,TRBD2
TGTGCCATCAGTGAGCTCCATTTAAACACTGAAGCTTTCTTT,CAISELHLNTEAFF,NA,TRBV10-3,TRBJ1-1,NA
TGCAGTGCTAGAGATCGTTCCCTCTACGAGCAGTACTTC,CSARDRSLYEQYF,few,TRBV20-1,TRBJ2-7,NA
TGTGCCAGCACCCTGCGGGGGGCTCATCAGCCCCAGCATTTT,CASTLRGAHQPQHF,NA,TRBV12-3/TRBV12-4,TRBJ1-5,NA
TGTGCCAGCAGCCGACGACTAGCGCAAGCCAAAAACATTCAGTACTTC,CASSRRLAQAKNIQYF,NA,TRBV28,TRBJ2-4,TRBD2
TGTGCCAGCAGCTTAAACAAAGGAGTAACCGGCTACACCTTC,CASSLNKGVTGYTF,many,TRBV7-2,TRBJ1-2,NA
TGTGCCAGGTCCGACGGCCCGTACGAGCAGTACTTC,CARSDGPYEQYF,few,TRBV7-2,TRBJ2-7,NA
TGCAGCGTTGACAGGGTTCCAAATGAGCAGTTCTTC,CSVDRVPNEQFF,many,TRBV29-1,TRBJ2-1,NA
TGCAGTGCTAGTCGGCGACAAGACGTCTACAATGAGCAGTTCTTC,CSASRRQDVYNEQFF,few,TRBV20-1,TRBJ2-1,NA
TGCGCCAGCAGCCTTACCCAGGGAGTCGACCCCCAAGACTACGAGCAGTACTTC,CASSLTQGVDPQDYEQYF,few,TRBV5-1,TRBJ2-7,NA
TGCGCCAGCAGCTCGGGAAGGTCAACAGATACGCAGTATTTT,CASSSGRSTDTQYF,many,TRBV5-1,TRBJ2-3,NA
TGCGCCAGCAGCTTGTCGACCGTCAGGGGCATGGGGGATGAGCAGTTCTTC,CASSLSTVRGMGDEQFF,NA,TRBV5-1,TRBJ2-1,NA
TGTGCCAGCAGCCAGCCAGACAGGAGAGAGCAGTTCTTC,CASSQPDRREQFF,NA,TRBV3-1,TRBJ2-1,NA
TGCAGTGCCGCACCCCGGGACGGGAGCTCCTACAATGAGCAGTTCTTC,CSAAPRDGSSYNEQFF,few,TRBV20-1,TRBJ2-1,NA
TGTGCCAGCAAGGAGGCCAATGTGGGGAATCAGCCCCAGCATTTT,CASKEANVGNQPQHF,many,TRBV27,TRBJ1-5,NA
TGTGCCATCAGTGAGCGGGGAACCGGGGAGCTGTTTTTT,CAISERGTGELFF,many,TRBV10-3,TRBJ2-2,NA
TGTGCCACCCGGAGGGGTTCCTACAATGAGCAGTTCTTC,CATRRGSYNEQFF,few,TRBV15,TRBJ2-1,NA
TGTGCCAGCTCCGATTATAGCAATCAGCCCCAGCATTTT,CASSDYSNQPQHF,few,TRBV18,TRBJ1-5,NA
TGTGCCATCAGTGAGTCGGAGGGCACTGAAGCTTTCTTT,CAISESEGTEAFF,many,TRBV10-3,TRBJ1-1,NA
TGTGCCAGCAGTCAAGCGGGGCCAGTCACCGGGGAGCTGTTTTTT,CASSQAGPVTGELFF,NA,TRBV28,TRBJ2-2,TRBD2
TGTGCCAGCAGCCACAGCGGGAGCAACACCGGGGAGCTGTTTTTT,CASSHSGSNTGELFF,few,TRBV7-8,TRBJ2-2,TRBD2
TGCAGTGCTCCCCGTATTGCCTCATCGGGACCGAACACTGAAGCTTTCTTT,CSAPRIASSGPNTEAFF,many,TRBV20-1,TRBJ1-1,NA
TGTGCCAGCAGTTCAGACAGGGAAGAATTCTTT,CASSSDREEFF,NA,TRBV12-3/TRBV12-4,TRBJ1-1,TRBD1
TGCGCCAACGTCACTAGCGGGAGTTTGCAGACCCAGTACTTC,CANVTSGSLQTQYF,few,TRBV10-1,TRBJ2-5,TRBD2
TGCAGTGCCCCTAGCGGGAAAAACATTCAGTACTTC,CSAPSGKNIQYF,many,TRBV20-1,TRBJ2-4,TRBD2
TGTGCCAGCAGCCTGGAAGGGACGGATCTTTACTATGGCTACACCTTC,CASSLEGTDLYYGYTF,few,TRBV7-9,TRBJ1-2,NA
TGCAGCGTTGATTTTAAGGCTAGCGGGAGGGTTGGTGAGCAGTTCTTC,CSVDFKASGRVGEQFF,many,TRBV29-1,TRBJ2-1,TRBD2
TGTGCCAGCAGCTTTCTGGGAGTTGGCACCGGGGAGCTGTTTTTT,CASSFLGVGTGELFF,few,TRBV7-8,TRBJ2-2,NA
TGCGCCAGCAGCTTTGGACAGACGGACTCGGGAAACACCATATATTTT,CASSFGQTDSGNTIYF,few,TRBV5-1,TRBJ1-3,NA
TGTGCCAGCAGCCGACAGGGCCTTCGAGATACGCAGTATTTT,CASSRQGLRDTQYF,few,TRBV3-1,TRBJ2-3,TRBD1